This TCR beta chain was obtained from a study of PD-L1 blockade in urothelial cancer. The overall study: Patients began atezolizumab, 1,200 mg intravenously every 3 weeks, in the mid-2010s. Blood underwent analysis 3 weeks (second dose) and 6 weeks after treatment began. T cell content in blood samples showed a median of about 140,000.

Repertoires were generated with immunoSEQ multiplex PCR, while TCRdb's copy carries only in-frame clones and drops some. Of 35,000 to 50,000 clones listed, 83% are singletons. The V and J ends lost 6 bases and 2 bases respectively, with 14 bases between them. The CDR3 sequence is 15 residues long. Germline loops: CDR1 MDHEN, CDR2 SYDVKM. Time point denoted: peripheral blood 6 weeks after treatment start. Sequenced here: PBMCs, sampled around atezolizumab (anti-PD-L1) treatment. J is TRBJ1-5 and V is TRBV28; D call uncertain. The sequence came from a man aged 55 to 69 with urothelial cancer. Written as DNA, the CDR3 is TGTGCCAGCAGCATTATCAACGCGGGCAATCAGCCCCAGCATTTT. Translation gives CASSIINAGNQPQHF.